The 22 T cell receptor beta chains reported below all come from one sample, sequenced in a study of T-cell reconstitution after alpha-beta-depleted transplantation in children. Construction of the TCRbeta library involved unique molecular identifiers. TCRdb ran MiXCR on the PCR reads and lists one entry per CDR3 protein. The sample records 98,000 or so distinct CDR3 sequences, more than 20% being singletons. The specimen was PBMCs, collected before TCRalphabeta/CD19-depleted stem cell transplant. The receptors originated from a boy aged 2 to 10 with acute lymphoblastic leukemia, due to receive a stem cell transplant.

The V call is TRBV9, the J call TRBJ2-3; the D gene is possibly TRBD2 (5 bases). The germline V gene has CDR1 SGDLS and CDR2 YYNGEE. The CDR3 spans 14 residues. Trimming stripped 4 bases from V and 1 base from J, with 10 bases between. CDR3: CASSREWGTDTQYF. In DNA, the CDR3 is TGTGCCAGCAGCAGGGAGTGGGGCACAGATACGCAGTATTTT.

This chain connects TRBV23-1 to TRBJ2-7; maybe TRBD2 (6 bases). TRBV23-1 is identified as an open reading frame with a role that is uncertain. The CDR3 is made up of 16 amino acids. The V end lost 0 bases, the J end lost 6 bases, and 18 bases lay between the germline ends. CDR3 sequence reads: CASSQSWAGPLCEQYF. The CDR3 DNA is TGCGCCAGCAGTCAATCCTGGGCGGGGCCCTTGTGCGAGCAGTACTTC.

The chain links TRBV15 to TRBJ2-4, with 10 bases matching TRBD1. CDR3 length: 14 residues. V shed 5 bases, J shed 6 bases, and the junction held 4 bases outside the gene matches. CDR1 and CDR2 (germline): LNHNV, YYDKDF (reference sequence). The CDR3 reads CATSPRTGGNIQYF. In DNA, the CDR3 is TGTGCCACCAGCCCCCGGACAGGGGGAAACATTCAGTACTTC.

This chain connects TRBV3-1 to TRBJ2-1; 9 bases fit TRBD2. CDR3 length: 19 residues. V gave up 7 bases and J gave up 11 bases; unmatched junction bases: 27. From germline, CDR1 is LGHDT and CDR2 YNNKEL (reference sequence). The CDR3 sequence: CASTGRGSVTSGFAGKQFF. The DNA for the CDR3 is TGTGCCAGCACCGGACGGGGGAGTGTGACTAGCGGTTTTGCTGGAAAGCAGTTCTTC.

The genes are TRBV12-3 or TRBV12-4 and TRBJ2-7; weak D call: TRBD1 (6 bases). Trimming stripped 7 bases from V and 1 base from J, with 14 bases between. This CDR3 comprises 14 residues. CDR3 nucleotide sequence: TGTGCCAGCAACCTACAGGGAATGTCCTACGAGCAGTACTTC. Translating gives CASNLQGMSYEQYF.

There are a few counts of this clonotype. V is TRBV28 and J is TRBJ2-7; the D gene is possibly TRBD1 (6 bases). The germline V gene encodes CDR1 MDHEN and CDR2 SYDVKM. Trimming took off 10 bases at V and 3 bases at J, with 13 bases between the two ends. This CDR3 has 12 amino acids. The CDR3 spells CATWTDSYEQYF. The CDR3 coding sequence is TGTGCCACCTGGACAGACAGCTACGAGCAGTACTTC.

In its sample, this clonotype was seen a few times. The V call is TRBV14, the J call TRBJ1-1; the D gene is possibly TRBD1 (5 bases). CDR1 and CDR2 (germline): SGHDN, FVKESK. CDR3 length: 14 amino acids. The V gene lost 2 bases and the J gene lost 5 bases, with 12 bases spanning the gap. CDR3 coding DNA: TGTGCCAGCAGCCAACAACAGGAGAGGACTGAAGCTTTCTTT. Amino acids: CASSQQQERTEAFF.

V gene TRBV5-6 combines with J gene TRBJ2-3; the D is unclear. Trimming shortened V by 4 bases and J by 4 bases, and 13 bases separated the two germline ends. Per the germline V gene, CDR1 is SGHDT and CDR2 is YYEEEE. This CDR3 is built from 14 residues. The CDR3 spells CASSLATAPDTQYF. Written as DNA, the CDR3 is TGTGCCAGCAGCCTCGCTACGGCGCCAGATACGCAGTATTTT.

J is TRBJ1-6 and V is TRBV5-1, with 8 bases identical to TRBD1. V shed 4 bases, J shed 15 bases, and the junction held 9 bases outside the gene matches. Germline lookup yields CDR1 SGHRS and CDR2 YFSETQ. This CDR3 has 13 residues. CDR3 coding DNA: TGCGCCAGCAGCGGAGGGACAGGAACCTTCCTCCACTTT. This gives the protein CASSGGTGTFLHF.

This clonotype came up a few times. Written as DNA, the CDR3 is TGTGCCATCAGTGCCGGACAGACAAACTACACCTTC. This encodes CAISAGQTNYTF. The chain links TRBV10-3 to TRBJ1-2; perhaps TRBD1 as D (6 bases). Trimming shortened V by 4 bases and J by 10 bases, and 13 bases separated the two germline ends. Germline CDR1 ENHRY, CDR2 SYGVKD. This CDR3 is built from 12 residues.

The CDR3 sequence: CSVGGSRYEQYF. For the CDR3, the DNA is TGCAGCGTTGGGGGGTCGAGGTACGAGCAGTACTTC. The chain links TRBV29-1 to TRBJ2-7, with D perhaps matching TRBD1 or TRBD2 (5 bases each). Per germline, CDR1 SQVTM and CDR2 ANQGSEA. V dropped 4 bases and J dropped 4 bases, with 11 bases sitting between them. The CDR3 loop spans 12 amino acids.

The table lists this clonotype with a few counts. The chain employs TRBV4-1 and TRBJ2-7; D perhaps matches TRBD2 (5 bases). The length of the CDR3 is 14 residues. Trimming took off 2 bases at V and 2 bases at J, with 10 bases between the two ends. In germline, CDR1 is MGHRA, CDR2 YSYEKL. CDR3 residues: CASSQSPGTYEQYF. DNA of the CDR3: TGCGCCAGCAGCCAATCGCCCGGGACCTACGAGCAGTACTTC.

V is TRBV19 and J is TRBJ2-1, with D perhaps TRBD1 (5 bases). Per germline, CDR1 LNHDA and CDR2 SQIVND (reference sequence). This CDR3 region has 15 residues. V dropped 5 bases and J dropped 0 bases, with 11 bases sitting between them. DNA of the CDR3: TGTGCCAGTAGTGTAACAGGTTACTCCTACAATGAGCAGTTCTTC. Translation: CASSVTGYSYNEQFF.

In nucleotides, the CDR3 is TGTGCCAGCAGTTACTCGGACAGGGGGCGCGGCTACACCTTC. Its translation: CASSYSDRGRGYTF. The rearrangement joins TRBV6-5 to TRBJ1-2; 11 nucleotides line up with TRBD1. CDR1 is MNHEY, CDR2 SVGAGI, per germline. This CDR3 spans 14 amino acids. The V and J ends lost 0 bases and 8 bases, in that order; junction bases with no gene match: 2.

The chain has TRBV7-9 and TRBJ1-1; 7 positions agree with TRBD1. After removal of 3 bases from V and 8 bases from J, the junction contained 6 bases not matched to a gene. Germline CDR1 is SEHNR and CDR2 is FQNEAQ (reference sequence). This CDR3 region has 13 residues. This CDR3 reads CASSFAGQAEAFF. DNA of the CDR3: TGTGCCAGCAGCTTTGCCGGACAGGCAGAAGCTTTCTTT.

The table lists this clonotype with a few counts. The chain links TRBV20-1 to TRBJ2-7; a weak D match, TRBD2 (6 bases). This CDR3 comprises 14 residues. The V end was cut by 1 base, the J end by 0 bases, with 10 bases between. Germline V gene lookup returns CDR1 DFQATT and CDR2 SNEGSKA (reference sequence). CDR3 residues: CSARAGTASYEQYF. DNA of the CDR3: TGCAGTGCTAGAGCCGGGACTGCCTCCTACGAGCAGTACTTC.

This chain connects TRBV25-1 to TRBJ2-3; 11 bases agree with TRBD2. V shed 4 bases and J 2 bases; nucleotides not matched to a gene: 14. CDR1 and CDR2 from the germline V gene are MGHDK and SYGVNS. The CDR3 is 19 amino acids. The CDR3 protein is CASSAPGLADTPNTDTQYF. Written as DNA, the CDR3 is TGTGCCAGCAGTGCGCCGGGACTAGCGGATACTCCCAACACAGATACGCAGTATTTT.

In its sample, this clonotype was seen many times. The CDR3: CASSLKTSGRAYEQYF. DNA of the CDR3: TGTGCCAGCAGCCTCAAGACTAGCGGGAGGGCGTACGAGCAGTACTTC. The chain links TRBV28 to TRBJ2-7; 14 nucleotides line up with TRBD2. Germline V gene data show CDR1 as MDHEN and CDR2 as SYDVKM. The CDR3 consists of 16 residues. Trimming cost V 6 bases and J 4 bases; bases outside gene matches: 8.

This clonotype has a handful of counts. The rearrangement joins TRBV10-1 to TRBJ2-7, with 10 bases lining up with TRBD1. This CDR3 has 14 residues. Germline trimming cut 6 bases from V and 5 bases from J; bases unmatched to any gene: 7. Germline V gene sequence: CDR1 WNHNN, CDR2 SYGVQD (reference sequence). CDR3 nucleotides: TGCGCCAGCAGACCGGGACAGGGGCAGGACGAGCAGTACTTC. This gives the protein CASRPGQGQDEQYF.

This clonotype was observed at least ten times. This sequence joins TRBV6-2 or TRBV6-3 and TRBJ1-5, with 8 bases aligning to TRBD1. CDR3 size: 15 residues. V gave up 2 bases and J gave up 15 bases; unmatched junction bases: 15. The germline V gene has CDR1 MNHEY and CDR2 SVGEGT. The CDR3 sequence: CASSYGRGRSGMAHF. CDR3 DNA sequence: TGTGCCAGCAGTTACGGCAGGGGGCGAAGCGGCATGGCGCATTTT.

The V gene is TRBV5-1, the J gene TRBJ2-7, with 10 bases aligning to TRBD2. The J segment lost 3 bases and the V segment lost 4 bases, leaving 16 bases of the junction unmatched. Germline V gene data show CDR1 as SGHRS and CDR2 as YFSETQ. The CDR3 contains 18 residues. The DNA of the CDR3 is TGCGCCAGCAGCCCCTTCGGACTAGCGGAGACGTCTCACTACGAGCAGTACTTC. It specifies CASSPFGLAETSHYEQYF.

The chain couples TRBV20-1 to TRBJ2-1; D gene uncertain. The V gene lost 6 bases and the J gene lost 7 bases, with 19 bases spanning the gap. The CDR3 runs 14 residues. CDR1 and CDR2 (germline): DFQATT, SNEGSKA (reference sequence). The CDR3, as DNA: TGCAGTGCCGAGGTCAAGGTCGGCATTAATGAGCAGTTCTTC. Translated: CSAEVKVGINEQFF.